There are many counts of the clone carrying this T cell receptor (beta chain). The antigen is undetermined. RNA transcripts gave rise to amplified TCR beta CDR3 regions. With the HTBI primer set, the TCR CDR3 went through a first round of RT-PCR. TCRdb called the multiplex PCR reads again in MiXCR, with one record for every CDR3 protein. The sample lists 480,000 or so distinct CDR3 sequences; 46% were seen once. This sample stems from a study of T cells in Graves' hyperthyroidism and ophthalmopathy. Germline V gene sequence: CDR1 ENHRY, CDR2 SYGVKD. After removal of 6 bases from V and 4 bases from J, the junction contained 6 bases not matched to a gene. The CDR3 runs 14 residues. Study-level results: Blood shared most expanded thyroid clonotypes above 0.001.

The specimen sequenced was peripheral blood or thyroid tissue (not recorded which). The chain carries TRBV10-3 and TRBJ1-5; 7 bases line up with TRBD1. The sequence came from an adult woman with Graves' disease, either hyperthyroidism or ophthalmopathy (not recorded which). The CDR3 sequence: CAISPGQQNQPQHF. The CDR3 DNA reads as TGTGCCATCAGCCCGGGACAGCAAAATCAGCCCCAGCATTTT.